This is a list of T cell receptor beta chains from one sample in a study of PD-1 blockade in classical Hodgkin lymphoma. Profiled with immunoSEQ multiplex PCR; TCRdb holds only in-frame clones, not every one. The table has thousands of clones, 50% to 75% seen once. The sample here was CD8+ T cells from blood, taken before the fourth cycle of nivolumab. Receptors were obtained from a human donor with classical Hodgkin lymphoma. Both conserved end residues are trimmed from each CDR3. A D gene is named only where the DNA matches it firmly.

j_call v_call d_call cdr3_aa
TRBJ1-1 TRBV27 NA ASSHHPGHLNTEAF
TRBJ1-2 TRBV27 NA ASSLLTDGPTGNYGYT
TRBJ2-7 TRBV2 NA ASKELSGASYEQY
TRBJ2-3 TRBV27 TRBD2 ASSLLTTSGSTDTQY
TRBJ2-7 TRBV11-2 NA ASSPGGGGYEQY
TRBJ1-2 TRBV19 NA ASNDLWGTDYGYT
TRBJ2-6 TRBV5-1 TRBD1 ASKVWTGGSGANVLT
TRBJ2-7 TRBV11-2 NA ASSRDLDEQY
TRBJ2-7 TRBV28 NA ASSAGLLYEQY
TRBJ1-5 TRBV27 NA ASSSVRGQPQH
TRBJ2-7 TRBV2 TRBD2 ASIEPGLAAPEQY
TRBJ2-5 TRBV4-1 TRBD2 ASSQVTSGSLETQY
TRBJ1-6 TRBV6-1 NA ASSERVDSPLH
TRBJ2-7 TRBV6-4 NA ASNGLREQY
TRBJ2-1 TRBV11-3 NA ASSLGSPGSSYNEQF
TRBJ2-1 TRBV11-3 TRBD2 ASSRTSGTYNEQF
TRBJ2-1 TRBV19 NA ASSIAYNEQF
TRBJ2-5 TRBV5-4 NA ASSLPGGSETQY
TRBJ1-4 TRBV28 TRBD1 ASNKRGRRQEKLF
TRBJ1-5 TRBV6-5 NA ASSYDRPQNQPQH
TRBJ2-5 TRBV11-3 NA ASSARDGEGETQY
TRBJ1-2 TRBV2 NA ASSEPGAGYGYT
TRBJ1-1 TRBV4-1 NA ASSRDRINTEAF
TRBJ1-1 TRBV11-2 NA ASSLDFGERGTEAF
TRBJ2-3 TRBV6-1 NA ASSVTEGEDQTGTDTQY
TRBJ2-7 TRBV28 TRBD2 ASRLASGSYEQY
TRBJ2-1 TRBV25-1 TRBD2 ASSLSGRVYNEQF
TRBJ2-1 TRBV10-3 NA AISEPGEVRNEQF
TRBJ2-3 TRBV7-9 TRBD1 ASSLGQGEADTQY
TRBJ2-5 TRBV6-6 TRBD2 ASSYSGGRTETQY
TRBJ2-3 TRBV28 TRBD1 ASSEDRASDTQY
TRBJ1-1 TRBV5-4 TRBD1 ASSLWTGPNTEAF
TRBJ1-2 TRBV5-5 NA ASSRREGDYGYT
TRBJ1-5 TRBV19 NA ASSIVVGSNQPQH
TRBJ2-1 TRBV5-1 NA ASSLGDGKYNEQF
TRBJ1-6 TRBV30 NA AWSAGQRNSPLH
TRBJ2-1 TRBV19 NA ASSITPAGNEQF
TRBJ2-1 TRBV19 NA ASRYTGDNEQF
TRBJ2-7 TRBV11-3 NA ASSLGAAGYEQY
TRBJ2-5 TRBV7-8 TRBD2 ASSLGTHGGFQETQY
TRBJ1-5 TRBV9 NA ASSATAYSNQPQH
TRBJ1-1 TRBV6-6 NA ASTLDSLNTEAF
TRBJ2-1 TRBV4-1 NA ASSQDNLAASYNEQF
TRBJ2-7 TRBV5-7 TRBD2 ASSGTSGRNNEQY
TRBJ2-7 TRBV19 TRBD1 ASSGGQGYEQY
TRBJ2-7 TRBV28 TRBD2 ASSPEREVRVEQY
TRBJ2-1 TRBV11-2 NA ASSLEHEQF
TRBJ1-4 TRBV7-9 TRBD1 ASSLAPGTASLNEKLF
TRBJ2-7 TRBV7-6 NA ASSFEGGLGGEQY
TRBJ2-1 TRBV7-9 NA ASSEQGNEQF
TRBJ1-4 TRBV5-6 NA ASSASSRTNEKLF
TRBJ1-6 TRBV27 NA ASSIITGLGGSPLH
TRBJ2-7 TRBV28 NA ASRGVVVSYEQY
TRBJ2-1 TRBV2 NA ASSDFGLYNEQF
TRBJ2-1 TRBV7-9 TRBD2 ASSAPSGTNHGNEQF
TRBJ2-1 TRBV6-4 TRBD2 ASSGGGKTYNEQF
TRBJ1-2 TRBV27 NA ASHNRFNYGYT
TRBJ1-1 TRBV7-2 NA ASSLAWVNGEAF
TRBJ2-1 TRBV7-9 NA ASSLIYGTPYNEQF